These 19 T cell receptor beta chains share one sample of origin, sequenced in a study of technical replicates of blood from four donors. Assay used: immunoSEQ multiplex PCR; TCRdb lists only in-frame clones, some missing. This table has under 90,000 clones, almost 98% appearing once. Sequencing was performed on T cells isolated from PBMCs. The receptor source for this set is a human donor in good health.

This clone was detected only once. The chain uses TRBV18 and TRBJ2-4; perhaps TRBD1 as D (6 bases). CDR1 is KGHSH and CDR2 is LQKENI in the germline V gene. The V gene lost 6 bases and the J gene lost 4 bases, with 13 bases spanning the gap. CDR3 size: 14 residues. The chain's CDR3 is CASSGDTQKNIQYF. The DNA of the CDR3 is TGTGCCAGCTCGGGGGACACCCAGAAAAACATTCAGTACTTC. Full variable domain (outside the CDR3, taken from reference TRBV18 and TRBJ2-4): NAGVMQNPRHLVRRRGQEARLRCSPMKGHSHVYWYRQLPEEGLKFMVYLQKENIIDESGMPKERFSAEFPKEGPSILRIQQVVRGDSAAYFCASSGDTQKNIQYFGAGTRLSVL.

The rearrangement links TRBV27 to TRBJ2-7, with TRBD2 matching over 11 bases. Trimming removed 2 bases from V and 2 bases from J; junction bases left unmatched: 5. This CDR3 comprises 16 residues. From germline, CDR1 is MNHEY and CDR2 SMNVEV (reference sequence). The chain's CDR3 is CASSLQVTSGAYEQYF. The CDR3 DNA is TGTGCCAGCAGTTTACAAGTGACTAGCGGGGCCTACGAGCAGTACTTC.

The chain is built from TRBV2 and TRBJ1-5; possibly TRBD1 for D (5 bases). The CDR3 runs to 15 residues. Trimming stripped 2 bases from V and 0 bases from J, with 8 bases between. CDR1 and CDR2 from the germline V gene are SNHLY and FYNNEI. This CDR3 reads CASSERQNSNQPQHF. The CDR3 nucleotides read TGTGCCAGCAGTGAAAGACAGAATAGCAATCAGCCCCAGCATTTT. Based on the CDR3 plus reference TRBV2 and TRBJ1-5, the full variable domain is EPEVTQTPSHQVTQMGQEVILRCVPISNHLYFYWYRQILGQKVEFLVSFYNNEISEKSEIFDDQFSVERPDGSNFTLKIRSTKLEDSAMYFCASSERQNSNQPQHFGDGTRLSIL.

This sequence joins TRBV11-2 and TRBJ2-3; TRBD1 agrees at 7 bases. Germline V lookup: CDR1 SGHAT, CDR2 FQNNGV. V gave up 4 bases and J gave up 3 bases; unmatched junction bases: 13. The CDR3 totals 17 residues. CDR3 nucleotide sequence: TGTGCCAGCAGCTCGTACAGGGGAACAGGCACAACAGATACGCAGTATTTT. Protein: CASSSYRGTGTTDTQYF.

This chain links TRBV27 with TRBJ1-5, with TRBD1 matching over 8 bases. Trimming removed 3 bases from V and 12 bases from J; junction bases left unmatched: 4. Per germline, CDR1 MNHEY and CDR2 SMNVEV (reference sequence). The CDR3 runs 12 residues. CDR3 loop: CASSLAGGVQHF. As DNA, the CDR3 is TGTGCCAGCAGTTTGGCAGGGGGCGTCCAGCATTTT.

The V and J genes are TRBV5-6 and TRBJ2-7; tentative D call: TRBD1 (5 bases). This CDR3 has 14 residues. The V gene lost 0 bases and the J gene lost 3 bases, with 10 bases spanning the gap. Germline CDR1 is SGHDT and CDR2 is YYEEEE. The CDR3 DNA reads TGTGCCAGCAGCTTGGCGACAGCCTACTACGAGCAGTACTTC. Translated, it gives CASSLATAYYEQYF.

V is TRBV7-9 and J is TRBJ1-5; 7 bases match TRBD1. V dropped 3 bases and J dropped 5; count of bases not matched to a gene: 10. The CDR3 covers 16 residues. The V gene's germline CDR1 is SEHNR and CDR2 FQNEAQ (reference sequence). This CDR3 is CASSFSTGNFYQPQHF. In DNA, the CDR3 is TGTGCCAGCAGCTTTTCGACAGGGAACTTTTATCAGCCCCAGCATTTT.

The chain joins TRBV14 to TRBJ1-1, with D possibly being TRBD1 (5 bases). CDR1 and CDR2 from the germline V gene are SGHDN and FVKESK. Trimming stripped 3 bases from V and 3 bases from J, with 17 bases between. The CDR3 covers 16 residues. DNA for the CDR3: TGTGCCAGCAGCCACAGCTACCCCGGGGGATACACTGAAGCTTTCTTT. This gives the protein CASSHSYPGGYTEAFF.

V usage is TRBV5-1 and J usage is TRBJ2-5, with a weak D call TRBD1 (6 bases). V lost 7 bases and J 6 bases, leaving 19 bases between the germline ends. The CDR3 runs 14 residues. Germline CDR1 and CDR2: SGHRS and YFSETQ. The CDR3 reads CASGVGTMGKTQYF. The CDR3 nucleotides are TGCGCCAGCGGAGTTGGGACAATGGGGAAGACCCAGTACTTC.

V is TRBV5-1 and J is TRBJ2-1; 11 bases align to TRBD2. V was clipped by 3 bases and J by 7 bases; unmatched bases: 6. Per germline, CDR1 SGHRS and CDR2 YFSETQ. CDR3 size: 15 residues. CDR3 nucleotides: TGCGCCAGCAGCTCGGGACTAGCGGACGCAAATGAGCAGTTCTTC. Translated: CASSSGLADANEQFF.

The chain is built from TRBV30 and TRBJ1-6; D not resolved. The CDR3 consists of 14 residues. Looked up from germline, CDR1 is GTSNPN and CDR2 is SVGIG (reference sequence). The V and J ends lost 0 bases and 6 bases respectively, with 9 bases between them. This chain's CDR3 is CAWSVMGLNSPLHF. Written as DNA, the CDR3 is TGTGCCTGGAGTGTAATGGGCCTTAATTCACCCCTCCACTTT.

The chain employs TRBV7-3 and TRBJ1-2; 7 nucleotides agree with TRBD1. Unmatched junction bases numbered 3, after V lost 5 bases and J lost 3 bases. Per the germline V gene, CDR1 is SGHTA and CDR2 is FQGTGA. The CDR3 has 13 residues. The CDR3 DNA reads TGTGCCAGCAGCCCTGGGACAGACTATGGCTACACCTTC. Translated: CASSPGTDYGYTF.

This clone appeared a single time. The rearrangement uses TRBV6-5 and TRBJ1-1; 9 nucleotides line up with TRBD1. The junction had 3 bases not matched to a gene; V was cut back by 6 bases and J by 1 base. The CDR3 loop spans 14 amino acids. Per the germline V gene, CDR1 is MNHEY and CDR2 is SVGAGI. The CDR3 DNA reads as TGTGCCAGCAGGGAGACAGGGGGGAACACTGAAGCTTTCTTT. This sequence encodes CASRETGGNTEAFF.

The CDR3, as DNA: TGTGCCATCAGGGCAGGGGGTGGGAATCAGCCCCAGCATTTT. Amino acid sequence: CAIRAGGGNQPQHF. The chain carries TRBV10-3 and TRBJ1-5; 7 bases match TRBD1. Trimming cost V 6 bases and J 4 bases; bases outside gene matches: 6. This CDR3 is built from 14 residues. Germline V gene lookup returns CDR1 ENHRY and CDR2 SYGVKD.

The V and J genes are TRBV6-5 and TRBJ1-2, with D hard to call. Germline V gene lookup returns CDR1 MNHEY and CDR2 SVGAGI. V shed 7 bases and J shed 4 bases, with 13 bases lying between them. CDR3 length: 13 amino acids. The CDR3 DNA follows: TGTGCCAGCACCTCGGGGAGGATCTATGGCTACACCTTC. It translates to CASTSGRIYGYTF.

The V call is TRBV4-2, the J call TRBJ1-4, with D possibly TRBD1 on 6 matching bases. Germline assignment: CDR1 LGHNA and CDR2 YNFKEQ. Trimming cost V 7 bases and J 6 bases, with 9 bases left between them. The CDR3 is 12 amino acids. In DNA, the CDR3 is TGTGCCAGCAAACAGGGTGATGAAAAACTGTTTTTT. It encodes CASKQGDEKLFF.

The rearrangement uses TRBV7-3 and TRBJ1-1, with TRBD1 as a possible D gene (5 bases). This CDR3 has 14 residues. V was trimmed by 5 bases and J by 3 bases, leaving 13 bases between them. CDR1 SGHTA and CDR2 FQGTGA come from the germline V gene. The CDR3 sequence: CASSTGGGDTEAFF. The CDR3, as DNA: TGTGCCAGCAGCACCGGGGGGGGTGACACTGAAGCTTTCTTT.

This sequence joins TRBV6-1 and TRBJ1-1, with a possible D match to TRBD1 (6 bases). The CDR3 loop spans 14 amino acids. Germline values: CDR1 MNHNS, CDR2 SASEGT. V was cut by 4 bases and J by 4 bases, with 13 bases left in between. CDR3 protein: CASSVWGGGTEAFF. The DNA for the CDR3 is TGTGCCAGCAGTGTGTGGGGGGGCGGCACTGAAGCTTTCTTT.

The chain links TRBV10-3 to TRBJ1-1, with 8 bases aligning to TRBD1. The ends lost 8 bases at V and 2 bases at J; junction bases unmatched: 13. This CDR3 comprises 16 residues. Germline CDR1 reads ENHRY; CDR2 reads SYGVKD. The CDR3 reads CAIGQGHPHLNTEAFF. Written as DNA, the CDR3 is TGTGCCATCGGACAGGGACACCCGCACTTAAACACTGAAGCTTTCTTT.